A selection of T cell receptor beta chains follows, all from one sample in a study of cytomegalovirus exposure and HLA in healthy donors. Some clones are missing from TCRdb's copy, which holds only in-frame ones; the method was immunoSEQ multiplex PCR. The sample lists approximately 150,000 clones, 70% to 90% occurring once. What was sequenced was PBMCs. The receptors derive from a woman aged 40 to 49 in good health and CMV-seronegative. CDR3s include the opening cysteine and the closing phenylalanine or tryptophan. D genes are given only for firm matches. For some rows the clone size is stated as once, few or many, or as a class when expanded; others skip it.

size	V	J	D	CDR3	DNA
NA	TRBV9	TRBJ1-1	TRBD1	CASNHRGSGTEAFF	TGTGCCAGCAACCACAGGGGAAGTGGAACTGAAGCTTTCTTT
NA	TRBV19	TRBJ2-1	TRBD2	CASSRGLLAGGNEQFF	TGTGCCAGTTCTCGGGGTCTACTAGCGGGAGGTAATGAGCAGTTCTTC
NA	TRBV19	TRBJ2-1	TRBD1	CASRTGVGSYNEQFF	TGTGCCAGTAGGACAGGGGTGGGCTCCTACAATGAGCAGTTCTTC
NA	TRBV6-5	TRBJ1-6	TRBD1	CASSAWTGSNSPLHF	TGTGCCAGCAGTGCTTGGACAGGTTCAAATTCACCCCTCCACTTT
NA	TRBV11-3	TRBJ2-3	TRBD1	CASSLVGPGQGTDTQYF	TGTGCCAGCAGCTTAGTCGGACCGGGACAGGGCACAGATACGCAGTATTTT
NA	TRBV7-9	TRBJ2-1	NA	CASSSIASEQFF	TGTGCCAGCAGCTCCATAGCTAGTGAGCAGTTCTTC
NA	TRBV7-3	TRBJ1-6	NA	CASSQQGRDSPLHF	TGTGCCAGCAGCCAACAGGGTAGGGATTCACCCCTCCACTTT
NA	TRBV7-9	TRBJ2-3	NA	CASSRVPGDTQYF	TGTGCCAGCAGCCGCGTCCCGGGAGATACGCAGTATTTT
NA	TRBV30	TRBJ2-1	TRBD2	CAWSKAGGLYNEQFF	TGTGCCTGGAGTAAGGCGGGAGGGCTTTACAATGAGCAGTTCTTC
NA	TRBV27	TRBJ2-7	TRBD2	CASSLLGLAIYEQYF	TGTGCCAGCAGTTTGCTGGGACTAGCAATATACGAGCAGTACTTC
NA	TRBV30	TRBJ1-6	NA	CAWTQGFNSPLHF	TGTGCCTGGACCCAGGGCTTTAATTCACCCCTCCACTTT
once	TRBV7-9	TRBJ2-1	TRBD2	CASSSPGLAGDEQFF	TGTGCCAGCAGCTCTCCGGGACTAGCGGGAGATGAGCAGTTCTTC
NA	TRBV7-8	TRBJ1-1	NA	CASSSRLAGVTEAFF	TGTGCCAGCAGCTCCAGGTTAGCGGGAGTCACTGAAGCTTTCTTT
NA	TRBV28	TRBJ2-7	NA	CASSSQMILNRDGTYEQYF	TGTGCCAGCAGTTCACAAATGATCCTCAACCGGGACGGGACTTACGAGCAGTACTTC
NA	TRBV7-6	TRBJ2-1	NA	CASSSAPASLGEQFF	TGTGCCAGCAGCTCCGCCCCTGCTAGTTTGGGTGAGCAGTTCTTC
NA	TRBV11-2	TRBJ1-1	TRBD1	CASSYRGETNTEAFF	TGTGCCAGCAGTTACAGGGGGGAGACGAACACTGAAGCTTTCTTT
few	TRBV28	TRBJ2-3	TRBD2	CASSLFWQGGADTQYF	TGTGCCAGCAGTTTATTTTGGCAGGGAGGGGCAGATACGCAGTATTTT
few	TRBV7-9	TRBJ1-3	NA	CASSLTQFSGNTIYF	TGTGCCAGCAGCTTAACCCAGTTCTCTGGAAACACCATATATTTT
once	TRBV4-1	TRBJ2-1	TRBD1	CASSQGQGHPYNEQFF	TGCGCCAGCAGCCAAGGACAGGGGCATCCCTACAATGAGCAGTTCTTC
NA	TRBV7-2	TRBJ1-1	NA	CASSSQGTAFF	TGTGCCAGCAGCTCCCAGGGGACAGCTTTCTTT
NA	TRBV5-1	TRBJ2-1	TRBD2	CASSLLAGYDEQFF	TGTGCCAGCAGCTTACTAGCGGGATATGATGAGCAGTTCTTC
NA	TRBV4-3	TRBJ2-3	TRBD2	CASSQDRLAGPTSTDTQYF	TGCGCCAGCAGCCAAGATCGACTAGCGGGCCCCACTAGCACAGATACGCAGTATTTT
NA	TRBV7-9	TRBJ2-1	NA	CASSPRASRKLYNEQFF	TGTGCCAGCAGCCCCAGGGCTTCCAGAAAACTCTACAATGAGCAGTTCTTC
NA	TRBV6-5	TRBJ2-3	NA	CASSYQGPDTQYF	TGTGCCAGCAGTTATCAGGGCCCAGATACGCAGTATTTT
NA	TRBV9	TRBJ2-1	NA	CASSVAASSYNEQFF	TGTGCCAGCAGCGTAGCTGCGAGCTCCTACAATGAGCAGTTCTTC
NA	TRBV2	TRBJ2-1	NA	CASSGASYNEQFF	TGTGCCAGCAGTGGGGCCTCCTACAATGAGCAGTTCTTC
few	TRBV11-2	TRBJ1-5	NA	CASSFGSGNQPQHF	TGTGCCAGCAGCTTTGGGTCAGGGAATCAGCCCCAGCATTTT
NA	TRBV2	TRBJ2-2	TRBD2	CASTSGSGTGELFF	TGTGCCAGCACTAGCGGGAGTGGGACCGGGGAGCTGTTTTTT
NA	TRBV13	TRBJ2-1	TRBD2	CASSSGLAGGPLSNEQFF	TGTGCCAGCAGCTCCGGACTAGCGGGAGGGCCCCTAAGTAATGAGCAGTTCTTC
NA	TRBV28	TRBJ2-5	NA	CASRNGGASETQYF	TGTGCCAGCAGGAATGGAGGTGCGAGCGAGACCCAGTACTTC
NA	TRBV6-5	TRBJ1-2	NA	CASSYSGALGGYTF	TGTGCCAGCAGTTACTCTGGGGCCCTTGGTGGCTACACCTTC
NA	TRBV5-1	TRBJ2-1	TRBD2	CASSLGLAGSNEQFF	TGCGCCAGCAGCTTGGGGCTAGCGGGCTCTAATGAGCAGTTCTTC
NA	TRBV30	TRBJ1-2	NA	CAWSGGMGRAYGYTF	TGTGCCTGGAGTGGAGGGATGGGCCGGGCCTATGGCTACACCTTC
NA	TRBV6-1	TRBJ2-1	NA	CATLRDANEQFF	TGTGCCACCCTGCGGGACGCCAATGAGCAGTTCTTC
NA	TRBV5-1	TRBJ1-1	NA	CASSLFQGNTEAFF	TGCGCCAGCAGCTTGTTTCAGGGGAACACTGAAGCTTTCTTT
NA	TRBV9	TRBJ2-6	NA	CASSGGSLMSGANVLTF	TGTGCCAGCAGCGGGGGCAGCTTAATGTCTGGGGCCAACGTCCTGACTTTC
NA	TRBV10-2	TRBJ2-7	NA	CASRSLDYEQYF	TGCGCCAGCAGATCACTAGATTACGAGCAGTACTTC
few	TRBV6-5	TRBJ1-1	NA	CASSYSYRLNTEAFF	TGTGCCAGCAGTTACTCCTACCGATTGAACACTGAAGCTTTCTTT
NA	TRBV19	TRBJ2-1	NA	CASSIFGSSYNEQFF	TGTGCCAGTAGTATATTTGGGAGCTCCTACAATGAGCAGTTCTTC
NA	TRBV7-8	TRBJ2-5	TRBD2	CASSHGSGRIQETQYF	TGTGCCAGCAGCCACGGGAGCGGGAGAATTCAAGAGACCCAGTACTTC
NA	TRBV2	TRBJ1-2	TRBD1	CASNPNATGGGGYTF	TGTGCCAGCAACCCAAACGCGACAGGGGGCGGCGGCTACACCTTC
few	TRBV19	TRBJ1-1	TRBD1	CASSFGQGNTEAFF	TGTGCCAGTAGTTTTGGACAGGGGAACACTGAAGCTTTCTTT
NA	TRBV4-1	TRBJ2-7	NA	CASSQGSSAGDEQYF	TGCGCCAGCAGCCAGGGGTCTAGCGCTGGGGACGAGCAGTACTTC
few	TRBV7-7	TRBJ2-1	TRBD2	CASSRSSGRGNEQFF	TGTGCTAGCAGTCGAAGTAGCGGGAGGGGCAATGAGCAGTTCTTC
NA	TRBV5-8	TRBJ2-2	TRBD1	CASSFRTGNTGELFF	TGTGCCAGCAGCTTTCGGACAGGGAACACCGGGGAGCTGTTTTTT